This T cell receptor beta chain emerged from a study of relationships among human T cell subsets. Study results and limitations: Over 50% of CD8+ cytotoxic sequences were in clones over 100 reads; regulatory and Th2 had few. Substantial CDR3 sharing among Th1, Th2 and regulatory cells suggested stochastic fate choice. V, D, J usage, CDR3 length and N-additions were similar across seven subsets.

A word on this clonotype: The target antigen is unknown.

Germline lookup yields CDR1 SNHLY and CDR2 FYNNEI. Trimming took off 4 bases at V and 4 bases at J, with 14 bases between the two ends. This CDR3 comprises 15 residues. The T cell receptor alpha and beta CDR3 regions were amplified from mRNA by semiquantitative ARM-PCR. Exponential amplification used communal superprimers after tagged nested gene-specific primers in ARM-PCR. TCRdb independently ran MiXCR on the multiplex PCR reads; one entry per CDR3 protein. The sample shows around 14,000 distinct CDR3 sequences, about 56% of them seen only once. Magnetic beads coated with subset-specific antibodies isolated the T cell subsets.

The V gene is TRBV2, the J gene TRBJ2-1, with D perhaps matching TRBD2 (6 bases). Sequenced sample: total T cells sorted from blood. This TCR was sampled from a man aged 35 to 55 in good health. The CDR3: CASSGWGVLYNEQFF. As DNA, the CDR3 is TGTGCCAGCAGTGGGTGGGGGGTCCTTTACAATGAGCAGTTCTTC.